These 2 T cell receptor beta chains were all obtained from the same sample, sequenced in a study of control samples from healthy donors and cancer patients. Assay used: immunoSEQ multiplex PCR; TCRdb lists only in-frame clones, some missing. Among under 200,000 clones listed, roughly 94% were seen once. The sample was blood. All receptors derive from a woman between 40 and 50 years old in good health.

The V gene is TRBV12-5, the J gene TRBJ2-7; D remains unclear. Trimming took off 0 bases at V and 5 bases at J, with 5 bases between the two ends. The CDR3 runs to 12 residues. Germline CDR1 reads LGHNT; CDR2 reads FRNRAP. This CDR3 is CASGLVINEQYF. CDR3 in DNA: TGTGCTAGTGGTTTGGTGATCAACGAGCAGTACTTC.

This sequence joins TRBV7-2 and TRBJ2-1; tentatively, D is TRBD2 (5 bases). Germline values: CDR1 SGHTA, CDR2 FQGNSA. Trimming pared 2 bases from V and 0 bases from J, leaving 11 bases between. The CDR3 is 16 amino acids. DNA of the CDR3: TGTGCCAGCAGCTTACGGACTCTCATCTCCTACAATGAGCAGTTCTTC. Residues: CASSLRTLISYNEQFF.